This entry lists 13 T cell receptor beta chains sequenced from one sample in a study of blood T cells in healthy people across ages (dated by TCRdb to between 2015 and 2017). Receptor amplification or capture employed 5' RACE. Sequencing took place on an Illumina HiSeq 2500. A second PCR of roughly 6 to 12 cycles was run with a J-beta primer mix and a sample-barcoded 5' primer. The public reads were reanalyzed by TCRdb: fastp trimming at Q25, MiXCR alignment, in-frame beta chains only. Each entry is one CDR3 protein sequence, shown with its most common DNA and genes. Within this sample are approximately 770,000 distinct CDR3 sequences, with roughly 60% of them counted one time only. About 20% of the sample is held by the ten biggest clonotypes. Input material: blood. These TCRs come from a man aged 25-40 years in good health.

This clonotype was counted only a few times. V usage is TRBV10-2 and J usage is TRBJ2-7; D is uncertain. Germline CDR1 and CDR2: WSHSY and SAAADI. V lost 8 bases to trimming and J lost 5 bases, with 10 bases between them. CDR3 size: 11 residues. CDR3 protein: CASRWADEQYF. As DNA, the CDR3 is TGCGCCAGCCGATGGGCTGACGAGCAGTACTTC.

The chain links TRBV9 to TRBJ2-3; D perhaps matches TRBD2 (5 bases). The V end lost 4 bases, the J end lost 4 bases, and 22 bases lay between the germline ends. Germline loops: CDR1 SGDLS, CDR2 YYNGEE. The CDR3 covers 17 residues. CDR3: CASSLIPRVGPADTQYF. CDR3 DNA: TGTGCCAGCAGCCTCATTCCGAGGGTGGGTCCCGCAGATACGCAGTATTTT.

In this sample, this clonotype turned up a few times. The chain carries TRBV28 and TRBJ1-2; D remains ambiguous. Germline V gene sequence: CDR1 MDHEN, CDR2 SYDVKM. CDR3 length: 13 amino acids. Trimming left V 2 bases short and J 7 bases short, with 11 bases between. In nucleotides, the CDR3 is TGTGCCAGCAGTTTAGCGGGTGTCCGTGGCTACACCTTC. This gives the protein CASSLAGVRGYTF.

This clonotype showed up just once. The chain links TRBV15 to TRBJ2-1, with D possibly matching TRBD1 (5 bases). V shed 0 bases and J shed 10 bases, with 10 bases lying between them. The length of the CDR3 is 13 residues. Germline CDR1 is LNHNV and CDR2 is YYDKDF (reference sequence). The CDR3 DNA reads as TGTGCCACCAGCAGAGATTTTCAGGGAGAGCAGTTCTTC. It encodes CATSRDFQGEQFF.

The chain recombines TRBV7-4 with TRBJ2-6; no clear D gene. Trimming took off 2 bases at V and 2 bases at J, with 7 bases between the two ends. The CDR3 has 15 residues. Germline-derived CDR1 and CDR2 are SGHVT and SQSDAQ. CDR3: CASSLKGAGANVLTF. The CDR3 coding sequence is TGTGCCAGCAGCTTAAAGGGTGCTGGGGCCAACGTCCTGACTTTC.

In this sample, this clonotype turned up a few times. CDR3 region: CASSATGYNEQFF. DNA for the CDR3: TGCGCCAGCAGCGCGACAGGTTACAATGAGCAGTTCTTC. The chain uses TRBV5-1 and TRBJ2-1; TRBD1 is a possible D gene (6 bases). The length of the CDR3 is 13 residues. Looked up from germline, CDR1 is SGHRS and CDR2 is YFSETQ. Trimming took off 4 bases at V and 4 bases at J, with 9 bases between the two ends.

There are a few counts of this clonotype. The gene calls are TRBV30 and TRBJ1-6; perhaps TRBD1 as D (5 bases). Germline assignment: CDR1 GTSNPN and CDR2 SVGIG (reference sequence). With 5 bases removed from V and 5 bases from J, the gap between germline ends came to 10 bases. The CDR3 consists of 13 residues. CDR3 nucleotides: TGTGCCTGGGGGGCGTCGGATAATTCACCCCTCCACTTT. Its protein is CAWGASDNSPLHF.

This clonotype turned up a few times. The rearrangement joins TRBV10-3 to TRBJ2-5; 10 bases agree with TRBD2. V dropped 4 bases and J dropped 2; count of bases not matched to a gene: 4. Germline-derived CDR1 and CDR2 are ENHRY and SYGVKD. This CDR3 has 15 amino acids. Here the CDR3 DNA reads TGTGCCATCAGTGCAAGAGCGGGAGGGCAAGAGACCCAGTACTTC. Its translation: CAISARAGGQETQYF.

This clonotype was detected only a few times. This chain joins TRBV4-3 and TRBJ2-2, with no clear D. Germline CDR1 is LGHNA and CDR2 is YSLEER. This CDR3 has 15 amino acids. Between the trimmed V and J ends, which lost 0 bases and 8 bases, there was a span of 13 bases. The DNA for the CDR3 is TGCGCCAGCAGCCAAGAGTTTAGCAACCGAGGGGAGCTGTTTTTT. It codes for CASSQEFSNRGELFF.

J is TRBJ2-7 and V is TRBV4-3, with D hard to call. The germline V gene encodes CDR1 LGHNA and CDR2 YSLEER. The CDR3 is made up of 13 amino acids. V shed 9 bases and J shed 3 bases, with 15 bases lying between them. CDR3 loop: CASVALRGYEQYF. Written as DNA, the CDR3 is TGCGCCAGTGTAGCCCTCAGAGGCTACGAGCAGTACTTC.

V gene TRBV28 combines with J gene TRBJ2-4; D unclear. V gave up 2 bases and J gave up 5 bases, with 1 base separating them. CDR1 is MDHEN, CDR2 SYDVKM, per germline. This CDR3 is 11 amino acids long. The CDR3 region is CASSLQNIQYF. The CDR3 DNA is TGTGCCAGCAGTTTACAAAACATTCAGTACTTC.

The J gene is TRBJ2-3, the V gene TRBV24-1; the match to TRBD2 covers 7 bases. Germline V gives CDR1 KGHDR, CDR2 SFDVKD. The CDR3 length is 14 residues. The ends lost 4 bases at V and 6 bases at J; junction bases unmatched: 6. CDR3 protein: CATSEAGEADTQYF. In DNA form, the CDR3 reads TGTGCCACCAGTGAGGCGGGAGAAGCGGATACGCAGTATTTT.

The chain uses TRBV28 and TRBJ2-1; 7 positions match TRBD2. Unmatched junction bases numbered 2, after V lost 6 bases and J lost 0 bases. Germline values: CDR1 MDHEN, CDR2 SYDVKM. The CDR3 covers 14 residues. The CDR3 DNA is TGTGCCAGCAGGTGGGAGGGCTCCTACAATGAGCAGTTCTTC. As protein: CASRWEGSYNEQFF.